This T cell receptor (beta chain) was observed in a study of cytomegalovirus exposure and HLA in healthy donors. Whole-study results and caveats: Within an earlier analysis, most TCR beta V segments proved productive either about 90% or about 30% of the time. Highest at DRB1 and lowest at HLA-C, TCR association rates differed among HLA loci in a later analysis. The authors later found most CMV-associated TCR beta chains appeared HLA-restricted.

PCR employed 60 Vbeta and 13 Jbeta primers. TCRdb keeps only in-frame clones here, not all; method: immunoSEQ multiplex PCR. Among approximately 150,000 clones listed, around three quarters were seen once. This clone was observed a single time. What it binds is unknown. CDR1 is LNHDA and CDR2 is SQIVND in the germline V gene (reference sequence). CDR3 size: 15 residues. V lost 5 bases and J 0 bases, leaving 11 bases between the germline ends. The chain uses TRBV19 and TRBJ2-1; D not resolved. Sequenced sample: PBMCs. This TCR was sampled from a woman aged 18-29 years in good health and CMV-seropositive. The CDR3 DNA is TGTGCCAGTAGTCCTTCATGGAGCTCCTACAATGAGCAGTTCTTC. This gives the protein CASSPSWSSYNEQFF.